These 9 T cell receptor beta chains came from one sample sequenced in a study of blood T cell repertoires in COVID-19. Data came from immunoSEQ multiplex PCR; TCRdb stores just in-frame clones and leaves some out. The sample includes about 85,000 clones, more than 70% seen only once; the top ten take 2% to 3%. Sequenced: peripheral blood. These receptors all come from a man over 45 with acute or convalescent COVID-19.

The rearrangement joins TRBV4-3 to TRBJ2-2; 8 bases align to TRBD2. Germline CDR1 LGHNA, CDR2 YSLEER. Unmatched junction bases numbered 5, after V lost 2 bases and J lost 6 bases. This CDR3 region has 15 residues. CDR3 coding DNA: TGCGCCAGCAGCCAATCCTGGCGGGGGGCCGGGGAGCTGTTTTTT. Its protein is CASSQSWRGAGELFF.

This chain connects TRBV7-9 to TRBJ2-7, with 7 bases identical to TRBD1. Germline CDR1 and CDR2: SEHNR and FQNEAQ (reference sequence). J was trimmed by 5 bases and V by 1 base; bases with no gene match: 2. This CDR3 is 13 amino acids long. In DNA form, the CDR3 reads TGTGCCAGCAGCTTAGAGGGGGCCCACGAGCAGTACGTC. This codes for CASSLEGAHEQYV.

V is TRBV18 and J is TRBJ1-3; D ambiguous. CDR1 is KGHSH and CDR2 is LQKENI in the germline V gene. The CDR3 length is 13 residues. V was shortened by 3 bases and J by 4 bases, with 7 bases between the two germline ends. CDR3 sequence (DNA): TGTGCCAGCTCACCTTCACAGGGAAACACCATATATTTT. This encodes CASSPSQGNTIYF.

This chain uses TRBV6-5 with TRBJ2-5, with 8 bases aligning to TRBD2. J was trimmed by 7 bases and V by 2 bases; bases with no gene match: 9. Germline V CDR1 and CDR2: MNHEY, SVGAGI. There are 15 residues in the CDR3. The CDR3 DNA sequence: TGTGCCAGCAGTTACAGCCCGGACCGGGGGGGGACCCAGTACTTC. Its protein is CASSYSPDRGGTQYF.

This rearrangement joins TRBV27 to TRBJ1-2; 7 positions agree with TRBD1. Trimming removed 5 bases from V and 8 bases from J; junction bases left unmatched: 5. Germline lookup yields CDR1 MNHEY and CDR2 SMNVEV (reference sequence). CDR3 length equals 12 residues. DNA for the CDR3: TGTGCCAGCAGTATGACAGGGCGCGGCTACACCTTC. It translates to CASSMTGRGYTF.

This CDR3 is CASSFNNEQFF. CDR3 coding DNA: TGTGCCAGCAGCTTCAACAATGAGCAGTTCTTC. The chain has TRBV7-6 and TRBJ2-1, with D hard to call. The CDR3 runs to 11 residues. V lost 3 bases and J lost 5, with 2 bases in between. Germline values: CDR1 SGHVS, CDR2 FNYEAQ. Drawing the rest from reference TRBV7-6 and TRBJ2-1, the complete variable domain is GAGVSQSPRYKVTKRGQDVALRCDPISGHVSLYWYRQALGQGPEFLTYFNYEAQQDKSGLPNDRFSAERPEGSISTLTIQRTEQRDSAMYRCASSFNNEQFFGPGTRLTVL.

This clone was seen more than once but under ten times. This rearrangement joins TRBV9 to TRBJ2-2; 11 nucleotides align to TRBD2. This CDR3 is built from 17 residues. The germline CDR1 and CDR2 sequences are SGDLS and YYNGEE. V was pared by 1 base and J by 4 bases, with 6 bases of the junction left unmatched. CDR3 protein: CASSVSSGGPITGELFF. DNA for the CDR3: TGTGCCAGCAGCGTATCTAGCGGGGGGCCGATCACCGGGGAGCTGTTTTTT.

This clone appeared a single time. This chain connects TRBV7-2 to TRBJ2-5; no firm D call. V was shortened by 0 bases and J by 2 bases, with 7 bases between the two germline ends. The CDR3 spans 14 residues. Per germline, CDR1 SGHTA and CDR2 FQGNSA. The CDR3 spells CASSLAHGQETQYF. CDR3 nucleotides: TGTGCCAGCAGCTTAGCGCACGGGCAAGAGACCCAGTACTTC.

This chain uses TRBV6-5 with TRBJ2-2; the D gene is possibly TRBD1 (5 bases). Germline CDR1 MNHEY, CDR2 SVGAGI. The CDR3 contains 15 residues. V lost 2 bases and J lost 6, with 13 bases in between. In nucleotides, the CDR3 is TGTGCCAGCAGTTACGGGCCAGGGCGGTCCGGGGAGCTGTTTTTT. This sequence encodes CASSYGPGRSGELFF.